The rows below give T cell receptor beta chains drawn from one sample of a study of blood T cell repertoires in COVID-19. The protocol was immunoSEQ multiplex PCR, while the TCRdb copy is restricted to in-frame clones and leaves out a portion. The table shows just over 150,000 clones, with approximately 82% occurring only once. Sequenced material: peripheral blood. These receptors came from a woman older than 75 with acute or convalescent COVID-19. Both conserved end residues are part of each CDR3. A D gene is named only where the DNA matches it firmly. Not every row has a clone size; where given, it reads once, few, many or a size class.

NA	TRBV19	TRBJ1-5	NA	CASSPSGRGDQPQHF	TGTGCCAGTAGTCCTTCAGGGAGGGGGGATCAGCCCCAGCATTTT
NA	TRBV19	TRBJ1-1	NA	CASSYSNTEAFF	TGTGCCAGTTCCTATTCTAACACTGAAGCTTTCTTT
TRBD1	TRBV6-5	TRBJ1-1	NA	CASKSQGALWTEAFF	TGTGCCAGCAAGTCACAGGGGGCGTTGTGGACTGAAGCTTTCTTT
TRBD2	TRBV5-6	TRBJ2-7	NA	CASSLAPGLAGVYEQYF	TGTGCCAGCAGCTTGGCCCCGGGACTAGCGGGAGTCTACGAGCAGTACTTC
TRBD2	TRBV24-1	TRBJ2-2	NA	CATSGRGGPDTGELFF	TGTGCCACCAGTGGCCGGGGAGGGCCGGACACCGGGGAGCTGTTTTTT
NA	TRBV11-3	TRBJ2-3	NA	CASSGGHPTDTQYF	TGTGCCAGCAGCGGAGGTCACCCCACAGATACGCAGTATTTT
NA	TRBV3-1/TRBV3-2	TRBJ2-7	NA	CASTKTGPSYEQYF	TGTGCCAGCACAAAGACAGGTCCCTCCTACGAGCAGTACTTC
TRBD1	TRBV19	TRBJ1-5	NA	CASSQGKGASNQPQHF	TGTGCCAGTAGTCAGGGGAAGGGGGCAAGCAATCAGCCCCAGCATTTT
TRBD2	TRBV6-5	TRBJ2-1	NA	CASSYSSGLYNEQFF	TGTGCCAGCAGTTACTCTAGCGGGCTTTACAATGAGCAGTTCTTC
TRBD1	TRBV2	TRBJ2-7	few	CASSPNRGPYEQYF	TGTGCCAGCAGTCCCAACAGGGGCCCCTACGAGCAGTACTTC
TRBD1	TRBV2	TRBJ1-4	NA	CASSEADRVNEKLFF	TGTGCCAGCAGTGAAGCGGACAGGGTAAACGAAAAACTGTTTTTT
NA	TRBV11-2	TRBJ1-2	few	CASSLSIYGYTF	TGTGCCAGCAGCTTGTCCATCTATGGCTACACCTTC
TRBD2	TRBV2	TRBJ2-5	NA	CASSGGLAGVETQYF	TGTGCCAGCAGCGGGGGACTAGCGGGAGTAGAGACCCAGTACTTC
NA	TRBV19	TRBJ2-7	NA	CASSIGHRLPSEQYF	TGTGCCAGTAGTATCGGGCACAGACTACCATCCGAGCAGTACTTC
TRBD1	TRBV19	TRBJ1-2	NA	CASSIQGDYGYTF	TGTGCCAGTAGTATACAGGGGGACTATGGCTACACCTTC
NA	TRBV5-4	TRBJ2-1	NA	CASSLGQYNEQFF	TGTGCCAGCAGCTTGGGGCAGTACAATGAGCAGTTCTTC
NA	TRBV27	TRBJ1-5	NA	CASSLWGAGRNQPQHF	TGTGCCAGCAGTTTATGGGGGGCCGGGAGGAATCAGCCCCAGCATTTT
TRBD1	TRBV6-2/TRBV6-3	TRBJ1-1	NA	CASSSAGGLAEAFF	TGTGCCAGCAGTTCTGCAGGGGGGTTGGCTGAAGCTTTCTTT
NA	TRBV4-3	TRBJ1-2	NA	CASSQDWQTNYGYTF	TGCGCCAGCAGCCAAGATTGGCAGACTAACTATGGCTACACCTTC
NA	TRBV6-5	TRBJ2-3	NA	CASRRLRTDTQYF	TGTGCCAGCAGGAGGTTGAGGACAGATACGCAGTATTTT
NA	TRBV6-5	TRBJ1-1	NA	CASSSPRDTEAFF	TGTGCCAGCAGTTCTCCCCGGGACACTGAAGCTTTCTTT
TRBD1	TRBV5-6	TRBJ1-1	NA	CASSLRDRGPEAFF	TGTGCCAGCAGCTTGCGGGACAGGGGGCCTGAAGCTTTCTTT
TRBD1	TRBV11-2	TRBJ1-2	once	CASSSGTGDGYTF	TGTGCCAGCAGCTCCGGGACAGGGGATGGCTACACCTTC
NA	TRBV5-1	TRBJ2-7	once	CASSLVMRPRFGNEQYF	TGCGCCAGCAGCTTGGTGATGAGACCGCGCTTCGGGAACGAGCAGTACTTC
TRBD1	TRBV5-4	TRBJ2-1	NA	CASSSGQGEYNEQFF	TGTGCCAGCAGCTCAGGACAGGGGGAGTACAATGAGCAGTTCTTC
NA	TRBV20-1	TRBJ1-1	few	CSAPRGTEAFF	TGCAGTGCCCCGAGGGGGACTGAAGCTTTCTTT
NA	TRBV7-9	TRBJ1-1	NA	CASSLEASNTEAFF	TGTGCCAGCAGCTTAGAAGCCTCGAACACTGAAGCTTTCTTT
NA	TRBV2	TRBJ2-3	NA	CASGRRELTDTQYF	TGTGCCTCCGGCAGAAGGGAGTTGACAGATACGCAGTATTTT
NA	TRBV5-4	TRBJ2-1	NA	CASTPAVGSYNEQFF	TGTGCCAGCACCCCGGCGGTGGGCTCCTACAATGAGCAGTTCTTC
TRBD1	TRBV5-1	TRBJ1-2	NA	CASSSTGGGGYTF	TGCGCCAGCAGCTCGACAGGGGGCGGGGGCTACACCTTC
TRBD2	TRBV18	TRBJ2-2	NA	CASSPTSGRLSGELFF	TGTGCCAGCTCACCAACTAGCGGGAGATTATCCGGGGAGCTGTTTTTT
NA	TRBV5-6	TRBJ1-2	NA	CASSSLGQYGYTF	TGTGCCAGCAGCTCCCTCGGACAGTATGGCTACACCTTC
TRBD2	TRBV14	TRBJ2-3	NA	CASSRAPTSGRAARADTQYF	TGTGCCAGCAGCCGAGCCCCCACTAGCGGGAGGGCAGCTCGAGCAGATACGCAGTATTTT
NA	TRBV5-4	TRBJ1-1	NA	CASSLELEAADTEAFF	TGTGCCAGCAGCTTGGAACTGGAAGCGGCTGACACTGAAGCTTTCTTT
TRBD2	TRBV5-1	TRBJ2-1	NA	CASSLEASGIYNEQFF	TGCGCCAGCAGCTTGGAGGCTAGCGGGATCTACAATGAGCAGTTCTTC
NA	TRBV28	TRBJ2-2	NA	CASSILGAAGELFF	TGTGCCAGCAGTATACTAGGAGCGGCAGGGGAGCTGTTTTTT
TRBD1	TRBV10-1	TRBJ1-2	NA	CASSETGGHGYTF	TGCGCCAGCAGTGAAACAGGGGGCCATGGCTACACCTTC
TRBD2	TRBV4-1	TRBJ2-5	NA	CASSQAPPLAGGLETQYF	TGCGCCAGCAGCCAAGCCCCCCCCTTAGCGGGAGGGTTAGAGACCCAGTACTTC
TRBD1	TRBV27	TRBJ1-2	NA	CASSLPGTDRILNYGYTF	TGTGCCAGCAGTTTGCCTGGGACAGACAGAATTCTAAACTATGGCTACACCTTC
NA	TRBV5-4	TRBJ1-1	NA	CASSLATSNTEAFF	TGTGCCAGCAGCTTGGCCACTTCGAACACTGAAGCTTTCTTT
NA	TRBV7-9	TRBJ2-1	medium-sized	CASSSDNEQFF	TGTGCCAGCAGCTCGGACAATGAGCAGTTCTTC
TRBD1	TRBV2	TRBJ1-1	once	CASSAGTGYDEAFF	TGTGCCAGCAGTGCCGGGACAGGGTACGATGAAGCTTTCTTT
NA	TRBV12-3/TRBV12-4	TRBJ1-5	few	CASSLQGKQPQHF	TGTGCCAGCAGTCTTCAGGGAAAGCAGCCCCAGCATTTT
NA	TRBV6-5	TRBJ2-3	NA	CASRSGDTADTQYF	TGTGCCAGCCGGTCGGGAGACACAGCAGATACGCAGTATTTT
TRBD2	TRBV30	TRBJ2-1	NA	CAWSRGWTSGDNEQFF	TGTGCCTGGAGTAGAGGGTGGACTAGCGGTGACAATGAGCAGTTCTTC
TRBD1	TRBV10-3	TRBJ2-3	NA	CAIRGDRAPDTQYF	TGTGCCATCAGGGGGGACAGGGCCCCAGATACGCAGTATTTT
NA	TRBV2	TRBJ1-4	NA	CASNPTGWNEKLFF	TGTGCCAGCAATCCGACAGGCTGGAATGAAAAACTGTTTTTT
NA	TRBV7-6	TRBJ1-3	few	CASSSWGGVGAGNTIYF	TGTGCCAGCAGCTCGTGGGGAGGGGTCGGCGCTGGAAACACCATATATTTT
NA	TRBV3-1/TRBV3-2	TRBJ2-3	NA	CASSQDQGQTDTQYF	TGTGCCAGCAGCCAAGACCAGGGACAAACAGATACGCAGTATTTT
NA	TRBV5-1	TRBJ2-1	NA	CASSLQGGEYNEQFF	TGCGCCAGCAGCTTGCAGGGCGGGGAATACAATGAGCAGTTCTTC
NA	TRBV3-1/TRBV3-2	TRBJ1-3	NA	CASSPRRTLLSGNTIYF	TGTGCCAGCAGCCCAAGAAGGACACTCCTCTCTGGAAACACCATATATTTT
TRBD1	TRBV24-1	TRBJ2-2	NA	CATSLTGAAGELFF	TGTGCCACCAGTCTCACAGGGGCGGCCGGGGAGCTGTTTTTT
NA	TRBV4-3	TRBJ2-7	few	CASSQDAGGPYEQYF	TGCGCCAGCAGCCAAGATGCAGGAGGCCCCTACGAGCAGTACTTC
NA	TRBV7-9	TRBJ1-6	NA	CASSLGANSPLHF	TGTGCCAGCAGCTTAGGCGCCAATTCACCCCTCCACTTT
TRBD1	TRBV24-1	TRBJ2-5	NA	CATSDPGTGGETQYF	TGTGCCACCAGTGATCCCGGGACAGGGGGAGAGACCCAGTACTTC
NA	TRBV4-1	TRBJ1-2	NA	CASSPQGVEGYTF	TGCGCCAGCAGCCCACAGGGAGTCGAAGGCTACACCTTC
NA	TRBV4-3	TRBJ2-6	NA	CASSQVPPVFSGANVLTF	TGCGCCAGCAGCCAAGTCCCCCCGGTCTTCTCTGGGGCCAACGTCCTGACTTTC
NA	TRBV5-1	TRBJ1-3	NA	CASSLAGTSSGNTIYF	TGCGCCAGCAGCTTGGCCGGGACAAGCTCTGGAAACACCATATATTTT
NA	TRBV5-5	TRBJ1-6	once	CASSLGTSSYNSPLHF	TGTGCCAGCAGCTTGGGGACATCCTCCTATAATTCACCCCTCCACTTT